Reported below is one T cell receptor beta chain. This sample was included in a study of blood T cell dynamics during melanoma immunotherapy. The CDR3 has 16 residues. Trimming pared 6 bases from V and 0 bases from J, leaving 16 bases between. Germline CDR1 is LNHDA and CDR2 is SQIVND (reference sequence). TCRdb keeps only in-frame clones here, not all; method: immunoSEQ multiplex PCR. The sample includes about 10,000 clones, about 88% of them seen just once. Time point here: pre-treatment baseline. Patients had no prior systemic cancer treatment, immunosuppressants or other active cancers. The chain carries TRBV19 and TRBJ2-3, with D possibly being TRBD2 (6 bases). This receptor was obtained from a human donor with melanoma. Here the sequenced sample was blood, taken from a patient treated with checkpoint blockade. The CDR3 DNA sequence: TGTGCCAGTAGCTTCCTGGGGGGTAGGAGCACAGATACGCAGTATTTT. It is translated as CASSFLGGRSTDTQYF.